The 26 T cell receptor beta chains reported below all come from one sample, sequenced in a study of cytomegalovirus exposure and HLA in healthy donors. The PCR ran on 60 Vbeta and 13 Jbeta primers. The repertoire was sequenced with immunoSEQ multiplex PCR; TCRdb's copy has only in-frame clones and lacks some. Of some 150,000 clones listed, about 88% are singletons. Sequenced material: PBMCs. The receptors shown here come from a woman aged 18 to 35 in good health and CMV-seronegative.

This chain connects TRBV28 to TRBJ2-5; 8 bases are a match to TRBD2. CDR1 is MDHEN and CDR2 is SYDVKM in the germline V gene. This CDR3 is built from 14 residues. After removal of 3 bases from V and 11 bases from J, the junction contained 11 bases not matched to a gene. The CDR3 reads CASSFPGGPSVQYF. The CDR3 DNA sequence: TGTGCCAGCAGTTTCCCGGGAGGGCCATCGGTGCAGTACTTC.

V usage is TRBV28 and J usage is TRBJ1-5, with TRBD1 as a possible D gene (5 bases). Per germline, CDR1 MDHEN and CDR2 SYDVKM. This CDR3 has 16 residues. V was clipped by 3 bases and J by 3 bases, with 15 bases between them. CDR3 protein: CASSFTDTNFNQPQHF. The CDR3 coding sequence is TGTGCCAGCAGTTTTACGGACACCAACTTCAATCAGCCCCAGCATTTT.

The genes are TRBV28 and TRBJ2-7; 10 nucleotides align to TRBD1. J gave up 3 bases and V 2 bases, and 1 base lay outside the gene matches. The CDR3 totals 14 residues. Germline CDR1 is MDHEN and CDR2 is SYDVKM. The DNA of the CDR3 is TGTGCCAGCAGTTTACGGACAGGGGGCTACGAGCAGTACTTC. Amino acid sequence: CASSLRTGGYEQYF. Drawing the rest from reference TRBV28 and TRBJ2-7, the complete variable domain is DVKVTQSSRYLVKRTGEKVFLECVQDMDHENMFWYRQDPGLGLRLIYFSYDVKMKEKGDIPEGYSVSREKKERFSLILESASTNQTSMYLCASSLRTGGYEQYFGPGTRLTVT.

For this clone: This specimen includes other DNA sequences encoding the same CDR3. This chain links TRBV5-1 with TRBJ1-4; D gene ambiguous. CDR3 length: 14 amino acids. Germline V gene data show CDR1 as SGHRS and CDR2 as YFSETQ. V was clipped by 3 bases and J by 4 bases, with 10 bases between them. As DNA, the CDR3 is TGCGCCAGCAGCTCTGGTGGAGTTAATGAAAAACTGTTTTTT. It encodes CASSSGGVNEKLFF.

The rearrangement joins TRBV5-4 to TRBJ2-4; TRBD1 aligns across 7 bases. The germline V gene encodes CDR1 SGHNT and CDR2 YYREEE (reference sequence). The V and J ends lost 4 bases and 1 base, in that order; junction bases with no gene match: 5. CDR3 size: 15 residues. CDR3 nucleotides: TGTGCCAGCAGCCCCCAGACAGGGGCCAAAAACATTCAGTACTTC. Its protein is CASSPQTGAKNIQYF.

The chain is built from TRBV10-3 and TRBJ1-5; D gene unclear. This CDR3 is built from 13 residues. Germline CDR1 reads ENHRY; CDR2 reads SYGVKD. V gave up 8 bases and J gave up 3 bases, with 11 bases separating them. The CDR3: CAIGPQPNQPQHF. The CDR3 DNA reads TGTGCCATCGGGCCGCAACCCAATCAGCCCCAGCATTTT.

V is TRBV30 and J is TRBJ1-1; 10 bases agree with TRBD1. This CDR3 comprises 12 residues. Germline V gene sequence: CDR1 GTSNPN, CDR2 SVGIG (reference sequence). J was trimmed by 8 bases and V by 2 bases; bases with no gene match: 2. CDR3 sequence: CAWSRDRGEAFF. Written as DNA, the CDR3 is TGTGCCTGGAGTAGGGACAGGGGAGAAGCTTTCTTT. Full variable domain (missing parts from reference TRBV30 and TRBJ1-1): SQTIHQWPATLVQPVGSPLSLECTVEGTSNPNLYWYRQAAGRGLQLLFYSVGIGQISSEVPQNLSASRPQDRQFILSSKKLLLSDSGFYLCAWSRDRGEAFFGQGTRLTVV.

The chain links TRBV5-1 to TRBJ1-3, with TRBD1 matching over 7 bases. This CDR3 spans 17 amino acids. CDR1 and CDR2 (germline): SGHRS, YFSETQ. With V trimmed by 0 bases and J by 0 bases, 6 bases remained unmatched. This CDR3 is CASSLGDGTVSGNTIYF. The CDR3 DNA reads TGCGCCAGCAGCTTGGGGGACGGGACAGTCTCTGGAAACACCATATATTTT.

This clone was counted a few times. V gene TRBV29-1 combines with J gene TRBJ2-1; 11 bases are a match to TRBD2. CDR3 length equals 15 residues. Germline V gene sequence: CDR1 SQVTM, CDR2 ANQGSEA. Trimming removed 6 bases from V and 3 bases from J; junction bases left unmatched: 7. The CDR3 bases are TGCAGCGTAGATGTAGCGGGAGGGGGCTACAATGAGCAGTTCTTC. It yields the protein CSVDVAGGGYNEQFF.

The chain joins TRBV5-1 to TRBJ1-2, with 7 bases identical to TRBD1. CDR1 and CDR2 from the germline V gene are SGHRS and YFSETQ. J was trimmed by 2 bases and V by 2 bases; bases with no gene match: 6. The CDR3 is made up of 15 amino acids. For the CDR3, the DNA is TGCGCCAGCAGCTTTAACCCGACAGGGAACTATGGCTACACCTTC. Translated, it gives CASSFNPTGNYGYTF.

The chain's CDR3 is CASSYVAGLGDEQFF. CDR3 DNA sequence: TGTGCCAGCAGTTACGTCGCGGGGCTCGGGGATGAGCAGTTCTTC. This chain uses TRBV6-5 with TRBJ2-1; D perhaps matches TRBD2 (6 bases). Trimming cost V 2 bases and J 8 bases, with 16 bases left between them. The CDR3 sequence is 15 residues long. Per germline, CDR1 MNHEY and CDR2 SVGAGI.

CDR3 sequence (DNA): TGTGCCAGTAGAACTGTCGGGGACAGGCTGGAGACCCAGTACTTC. This encodes CASRTVGDRLETQYF. The J gene is TRBJ2-5, the V gene TRBV19; 8 bases are shared with TRBD1. Unmatched junction bases numbered 11, after V lost 6 bases and J lost 5 bases. Germline V gives CDR1 LNHDA, CDR2 SQIVND (reference sequence). The CDR3 is 15 residues long.

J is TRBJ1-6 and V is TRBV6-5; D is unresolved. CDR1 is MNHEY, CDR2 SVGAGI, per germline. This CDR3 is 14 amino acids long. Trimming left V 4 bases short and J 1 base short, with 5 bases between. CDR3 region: CASSSRSYNSPLHF. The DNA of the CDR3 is TGTGCCAGCAGTTCGAGGTCCTATAATTCACCCCTCCACTTT.

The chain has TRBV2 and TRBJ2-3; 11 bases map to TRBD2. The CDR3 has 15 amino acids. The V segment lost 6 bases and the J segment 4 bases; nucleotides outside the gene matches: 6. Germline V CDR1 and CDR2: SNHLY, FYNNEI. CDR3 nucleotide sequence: TGTGCCAGCAGGAGACTAGCGGGGTTATCAGATACGCAGTATTTT. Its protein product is CASRRLAGLSDTQYF.

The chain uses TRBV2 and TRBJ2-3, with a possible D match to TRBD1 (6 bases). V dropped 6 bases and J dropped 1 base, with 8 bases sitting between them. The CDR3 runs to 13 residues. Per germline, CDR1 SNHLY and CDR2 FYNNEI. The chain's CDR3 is CASSRQGTDTQYF. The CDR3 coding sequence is TGTGCCAGCAGCAGACAGGGCACAGATACGCAGTATTTT. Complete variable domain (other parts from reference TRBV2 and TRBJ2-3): EPEVTQTPSHQVTQMGQEVILRCVPISNHLYFYWYRQILGQKVEFLVSFYNNEISEKSEIFDDQFSVERPDGSNFTLKIRSTKLEDSAMYFCASSRQGTDTQYFGPGTRLTVL.

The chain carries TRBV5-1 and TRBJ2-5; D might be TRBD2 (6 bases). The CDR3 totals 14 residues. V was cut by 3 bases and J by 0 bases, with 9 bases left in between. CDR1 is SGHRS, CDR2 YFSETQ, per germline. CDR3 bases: TGCGCCAGCAGCTCGCGGGGAGACCAAGAGACCCAGTACTTC. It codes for CASSSRGDQETQYF.

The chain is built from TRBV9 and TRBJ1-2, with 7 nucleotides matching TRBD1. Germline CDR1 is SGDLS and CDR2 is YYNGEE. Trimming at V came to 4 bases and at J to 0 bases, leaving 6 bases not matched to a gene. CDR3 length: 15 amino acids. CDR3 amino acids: CASSPGTAPNYGYTF. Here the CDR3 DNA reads TGTGCCAGCAGCCCCGGGACAGCCCCTAACTATGGCTACACCTTC.

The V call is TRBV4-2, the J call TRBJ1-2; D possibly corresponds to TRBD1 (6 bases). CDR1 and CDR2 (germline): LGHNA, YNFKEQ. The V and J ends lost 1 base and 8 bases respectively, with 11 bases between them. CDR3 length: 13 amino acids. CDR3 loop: CASSQVYREGYTF. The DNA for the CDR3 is TGTGCCAGCAGCCAAGTTTACAGGGAGGGCTACACCTTC.

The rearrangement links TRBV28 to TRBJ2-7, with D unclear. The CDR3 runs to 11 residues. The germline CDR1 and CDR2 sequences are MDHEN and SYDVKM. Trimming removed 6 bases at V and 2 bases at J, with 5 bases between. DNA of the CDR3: TGTGCCAGCAGCTCTCCCTACGAGCAGTACTTC. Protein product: CASSSPYEQYF.

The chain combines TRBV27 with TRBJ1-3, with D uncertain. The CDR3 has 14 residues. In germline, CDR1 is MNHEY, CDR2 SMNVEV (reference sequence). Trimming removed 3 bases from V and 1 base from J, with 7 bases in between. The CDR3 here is CASSFRVSGNTIYF. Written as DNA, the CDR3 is TGTGCCAGCAGTTTCCGGGTTTCTGGAAACACCATATATTTT.

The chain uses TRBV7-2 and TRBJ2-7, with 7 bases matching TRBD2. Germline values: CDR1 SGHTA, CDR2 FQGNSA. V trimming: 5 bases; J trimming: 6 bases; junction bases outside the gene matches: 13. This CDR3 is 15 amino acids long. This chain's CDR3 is CASSAGGSGLSEQYF. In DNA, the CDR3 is TGTGCCAGCAGCGCCGGGGGGAGCGGGTTGAGCGAGCAGTACTTC.

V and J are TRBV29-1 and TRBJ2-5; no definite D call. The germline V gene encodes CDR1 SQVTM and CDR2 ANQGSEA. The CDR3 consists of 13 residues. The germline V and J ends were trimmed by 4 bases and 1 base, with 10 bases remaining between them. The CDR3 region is CSVVGNLQETQYF. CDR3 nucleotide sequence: TGCAGCGTTGTGGGCAACCTCCAAGAGACCCAGTACTTC.

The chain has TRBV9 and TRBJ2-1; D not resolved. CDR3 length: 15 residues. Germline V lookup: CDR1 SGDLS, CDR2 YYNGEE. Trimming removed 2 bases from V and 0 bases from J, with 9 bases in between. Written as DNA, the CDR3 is TGTGCCAGCAGCGTCATTGGAGCCTCCTACAATGAGCAGTTCTTC. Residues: CASSVIGASYNEQFF. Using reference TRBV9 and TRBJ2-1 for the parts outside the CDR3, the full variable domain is DSGVTQTPKHLITATGQRVTLRCSPRSGDLSVYWYQQSLDQGLQFLIQYYNGEERAKGNILERFSAQQFPDLHSELNLSSLELGDSALYFCASSVIGASYNEQFFGPGTRLTVL.

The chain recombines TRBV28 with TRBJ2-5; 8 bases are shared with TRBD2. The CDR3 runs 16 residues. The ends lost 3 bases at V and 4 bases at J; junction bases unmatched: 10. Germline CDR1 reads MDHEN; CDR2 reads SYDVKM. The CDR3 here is CASSFVGLALSETQYF. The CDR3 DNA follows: TGTGCCAGCAGTTTTGTAGGACTAGCTCTGTCAGAGACCCAGTACTTC.

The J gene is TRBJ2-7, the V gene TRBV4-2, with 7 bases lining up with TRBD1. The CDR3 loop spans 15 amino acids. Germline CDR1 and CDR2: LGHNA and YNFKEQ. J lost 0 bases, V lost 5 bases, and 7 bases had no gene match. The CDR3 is CASSANRGSSYEQYF. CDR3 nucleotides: TGTGCCAGCAGCGCAAACAGGGGTAGCTCCTACGAGCAGTACTTC.

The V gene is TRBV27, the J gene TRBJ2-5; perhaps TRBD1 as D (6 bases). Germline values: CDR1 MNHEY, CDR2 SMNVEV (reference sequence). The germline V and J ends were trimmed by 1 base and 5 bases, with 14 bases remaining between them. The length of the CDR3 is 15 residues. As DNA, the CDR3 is TGTGCCAGCAGTTTATACCAGGGGCCATGGGAGACCCAGTACTTC. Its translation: CASSLYQGPWETQYF.